The 8 T cell receptor beta chains listed next were all sequenced from one sample in a study of shared clonotypes between healthy human individuals. TCRdb's table, derived via immunoSEQ multiplex PCR, lists solely in-frame clones and lacks some. The table lists roughly 2.6 million clones, more than 80% of them singletons. The sample taken for sequencing was naive CD4+ T cells sorted from blood. The sample's subset: CD45RA+ positively selected. These receptors were collected from a man aged 18 to 29 in good health.

The V and J genes are TRBV28 and TRBJ1-1, with 7 bases matching TRBD1. This CDR3 region has 14 residues. The germline V gene encodes CDR1 MDHEN and CDR2 SYDVKM. J gave up 6 bases and V 3 bases, and 7 bases lay outside the gene matches. The CDR3 region has the DNA TGTGCCAGCAGTTTGGTACAGGGGTACCCTGAAGCTTTCTTT. Its translation is CASSLVQGYPEAFF.

This rearrangement joins TRBV15 to TRBJ1-4; D is ambiguous. Germline V CDR1 and CDR2: LNHNV, YYDKDF (reference sequence). There are 14 residues in the CDR3. The V end lost 0 bases, the J end lost 9 bases, and 11 bases lay between the germline ends. Here the CDR3 DNA reads TGTGCCACCAGCAGAGATCAAGAGCCTAAAAAACTGTTTTTT. Protein product: CATSRDQEPKKLFF.

This sequence joins TRBV6-1 and TRBJ1-6; D remains unclear. Per the germline V gene, CDR1 is MNHNS and CDR2 is SASEGT. The CDR3 loop spans 16 amino acids. V dropped 1 base and J dropped 0 bases, with 7 bases sitting between them. CDR3 coding DNA: TGTGCCAGCAGTGAAGTTGCGAGCTCCTATAATTCACCCCTCCACTTT. Translated: CASSEVASSYNSPLHF.

The chain uses TRBV4-1 and TRBJ1-1; D gene unclear. The V end lost 2 bases, the J end lost 14 bases, and 3 bases lay between the germline ends. The length of the CDR3 is 8 residues. Per germline, CDR1 MGHRA and CDR2 YSYEKL. The CDR3 region is CASSQLFF. The DNA of the CDR3 is TGCGCCAGCAGCCAACTATTCTTT.

J is TRBJ1-5 and V is TRBV19; TRBD1 matches 12 bases. Germline V gene lookup returns CDR1 LNHDA and CDR2 SQIVND (reference sequence). The CDR3 has 17 residues. V shed 5 bases and J 6 bases; nucleotides not matched to a gene: 11. Written as DNA, the CDR3 is TGTGCCAGTAGTTCGAAGGCCGGGACAGGGGGCGGTCAGCCCCAGCATTTT. It specifies CASSSKAGTGGGQPQHF.

The V call is TRBV29-1, the J call TRBJ2-5; a weak D match, TRBD2 (6 bases). V gave up 7 bases and J gave up 1 base, with 13 bases separating them. The CDR3 consists of 13 residues. The germline CDR1 and CDR2 sequences are SQVTM and ANQGSEA. Here the CDR3 reads CSAGWRGQETQYF. CDR3 coding DNA: TGCAGCGCCGGGTGGAGGGGCCAAGAGACCCAGTACTTC.

The chain has TRBV19 and TRBJ1-1; 10 nucleotides line up with TRBD1. The V and J ends lost 5 bases and 0 bases, in that order; junction bases with no gene match: 9. The germline CDR1 and CDR2 sequences are LNHDA and SQIVND (reference sequence). This CDR3 has 17 residues. The chain's CDR3 is CASSPSPGTGVNTEAFF. The CDR3 nucleotides read TGTGCCAGTAGTCCGAGTCCCGGGACAGGGGTGAACACTGAAGCTTTCTTT.

The CDR3 region has the DNA TGTGCCAGCTCACCTGGGACGGACCGTGGAAACACCATATATTTT. This encodes CASSPGTDRGNTIYF. The chain employs TRBV18 and TRBJ1-3; D possibly corresponds to TRBD1 (5 bases). Germline V gene data show CDR1 as KGHSH and CDR2 as LQKENI. V shed 3 bases and J shed 3 bases, with 12 bases lying between them. The CDR3 spans 15 residues.